Here is one TCR beta chain with its context. The data were taken from a study of blood T cell repertoires in COVID-19. Study details: The cDNA or gDNA used as material had been derived from T cells, B-cell-depleted T cells, or PBMCs.

Participant age was about 18 to 89 years, and participants resided in roughly 25 US areas. In the authors' workflow: Amplification from reference gene primers served as the basis for estimated nucleated cell counts. Generated by immunoSEQ multiplex PCR, the TCRdb table keeps only in-frame clones and is missing some. Clonal size and the V and J genes are those of that table, whereas D and trimming came from the DNA. The sample comprises some 210,000 clones, about 81% of which are singletons, and nearly 9.5% rests with the top ten. CDR1 and CDR2 (germline): SGHRS, YFSETQ. The CDR3 is 14 amino acids. The V end was cut by 5 bases, the J end by 1 base, with 12 bases between.

Material: PBMCs or T cells enriched from blood (not recorded which). This receptor was obtained from a man aged 35 to 55 who had recovered from COVID-19. This chain uses TRBV5-1 with TRBJ2-5, with a tentative D call TRBD2 (6 bases). This CDR3 is CASRGLGGQETQYF. CDR3 sequence (DNA): TGCGCCAGCAGGGGACTCGGAGGCCAAGAGACCCAGTACTTC.